This T cell receptor beta chain was captured by sequencing in a study of T cells after yellow fever vaccination. The overall study: For low cell numbers, libraries were made with SMART-Seq v4 Ultra Low Input. Study observations and caveats: Some clonotypes were seen in both the CD4 and the CD8 compartments. These made up a small share and likely arose from convergent recombination. The booster saw the reappearance of most primary-vaccination clones (approximately 97% CD4, roughly 87% CD8). Abundant clonotypes from the bulk population could get into FACS-sorted repertoires as contaminants.

In this sample, this clonotype turned up many times. Its specificity is unknown. TCRdb re-called the 5' RACE reads with MiXCR, one entry per CDR3 protein. Of more than 95,000 distinct CDR3 sequences in the sample, 7.2% were seen once. The V segment lost 6 bases and the J segment 5 bases; nucleotides outside the gene matches: 13. Looked up from germline, CDR1 is DFQATT and CDR2 is SNEGSKA (reference sequence). The CDR3 contains 15 residues. The sample was CD4+ T cells sorted from PBMCs, taken more than 35 days after the first yellow fever vaccination. The chain uses TRBV20-1 and TRBJ2-5; 9 bases map to TRBD2. The clonotype comes from a man aged 18 to 30 who received the YFV17D yellow fever vaccine. Here the CDR3 DNA reads TGCAGTGCCCATGCGGATGCGGGGGGGGTTGAGACCCAGTACTTC. Translation: CSAHADAGGVETQYF.